This T cell receptor (beta chain) was sequenced for a study of blood T cell repertoires in COVID-19. V lost 0 bases, J lost 6 bases, and 12 bases lay in between. Per germline, CDR1 SGHRS and CDR2 YFSETQ. There are 14 residues in the CDR3. This clone was recorded a few times. Generated by immunoSEQ multiplex PCR, the TCRdb table keeps only in-frame clones and is missing some. The sample records approximately 470,000 clones, 87% being singletons. Input material: PBMCs or T cells enriched from blood (not recorded which). The receptor's source is a young woman who had recovered from COVID-19. This chain joins TRBV5-1 and TRBJ1-1; tentatively, D is TRBD1 (6 bases). The CDR3 DNA is TGCGCCAGCAGCTTGGAGGGGGGGCTGGCTGAAGCTTTCTTT. It specifies CASSLEGGLAEAFF.